Following are 27 T cell receptor beta chains from one sample sequenced in a study of T-cell memory formation after mild COVID-19. TCRdb re-analysed the 5' RACE reads in MiXCR, keeping a single row per CDR3 protein. Of about 170,000 distinct CDR3 sequences in the sample, 13% were seen once. Source material: PBMCs or a T cell subset sorted from them (not recorded which). The source of these receptors is a man aged 18 to 29 who had mild COVID-19 (a few samples of this study predate the infection). Cell type and time point are not known.

This clonotype turned up a few times. The CDR3 loop reads CASSPRGGAAGSYNEQFF. The CDR3 coding sequence is TGTGCCAGCAGCCCGAGAGGGGGCGCCGCCGGCTCCTACAATGAGCAGTTCTTC. The chain combines TRBV7-6 with TRBJ2-1; 7 nucleotides match TRBD1. The CDR3 is made up of 18 amino acids. With 5 bases clipped from V and 0 bases from J, the junction kept 13 bases outside the gene matches. Germline values: CDR1 SGHVS, CDR2 FNYEAQ.

This clonotype occurred a few times. V gene TRBV2 combines with J gene TRBJ2-4, with D unresolved. The CDR3 consists of 12 residues. With 0 bases removed from V and 3 bases from J, the gap between germline ends came to 0 bases. Germline lookup yields CDR1 SNHLY and CDR2 FYNNEI. The CDR3, as DNA: TGTGCCAGCAGTGAAGCCAAAAACATTCAGTACTTC. Translated: CASSEAKNIQYF.

In its sample, this clonotype was seen a few times. The chain combines TRBV7-2 with TRBJ2-5; D may correspond to TRBD1 or TRBD2 (6 bases each). Trimming removed 5 bases from V and 4 bases from J, with 14 bases in between. Germline CDR1 and CDR2: SGHTA and FQGNSA. CDR3 length: 14 amino acids. CDR3 sequence reads: CASSPFRGLETQYF. The CDR3 coding sequence is TGTGCCAGCAGCCCCTTTCGGGGGCTAGAGACCCAGTACTTC. The full variable domain, with the rest looked up from reference TRBV7-2 and TRBJ2-5, is GAGVSQSPSNKVTEKGKDVELRCDPISGHTALYWYRQSLGQGLEFLIYFQGNSAPDKSGLPSDRFSAERTGGSVSTLTIQRTQQEDSAVYLCASSPFRGLETQYFGPGTRLLVL.

The rearrangement links TRBV5-1 to TRBJ1-5; D is uncertain. From germline, CDR1 is SGHRS and CDR2 YFSETQ. Trimming removed 0 bases from V and 2 bases from J, with 12 bases in between. This CDR3 has 16 residues. This chain's CDR3 is CASSLGGLVGNQPQHF. The CDR3 nucleotides read TGCGCCAGCAGCTTGGGCGGACTGGTTGGCAATCAGCCCCAGCATTTT.

The CDR3 loop reads CASSRGTELNEQFF. In DNA, the CDR3 is TGTGCCAGCAGCCGCGGGACGGAGTTAAATGAGCAGTTCTTC. The V and J genes are TRBV7-2 and TRBJ2-1; tentatively, D is TRBD2 (6 bases). This CDR3 is 14 amino acids long. Trimming shortened V by 5 bases and J by 7 bases, and 15 bases separated the two germline ends. Germline V gene sequence: CDR1 SGHTA, CDR2 FQGNSA.

This clonotype was observed a few times. The V call is TRBV6-5, the J call TRBJ2-2, with a weak D call TRBD1 (5 bases). The CDR3 extends over 16 amino acids. Trimming shortened V by 0 bases and J by 6 bases, and 14 bases separated the two germline ends. Germline CDR1 MNHEY, CDR2 SVGAGI. The CDR3 nucleotides are TGTGCCAGCAGTTACTCTGGGGATCAGGGTCCCGGGGAGCTGTTTTTT. This codes for CASSYSGDQGPGELFF.

The chain has TRBV5-1 and TRBJ1-6; D is uncertain. This CDR3 comprises 14 residues. Looked up from germline, CDR1 is SGHRS and CDR2 is YFSETQ. V dropped 4 bases and J dropped 0 bases, with 5 bases sitting between them. The CDR3 loop reads CASSKDSYNSPLHF. DNA for the CDR3: TGCGCCAGCAGCAAGGACTCCTATAATTCACCCCTCCACTTT. The variable domain in full, completed from reference TRBV5-1 and TRBJ1-6, reads KAGVTQTPRYLIKTRGQQVTLSCSPISGHRSVSWYQQTPGQGLQFLFEYFSETQRNKGNFPGRFSGRQFSNSRSEMNVSTLELGDSALYLCASSKDSYNSPLHFGNGTRLTVT.

The chain combines TRBV2 with TRBJ1-5; the D is unclear. CDR3 size: 16 residues. Germline V CDR1 and CDR2: SNHLY, FYNNEI. V shed 4 bases and J shed 0 bases, with 13 bases lying between them. The CDR3 is CASSVRTLYSNQPQHF. CDR3 coding DNA: TGTGCCAGCAGTGTCCGCACTCTCTATAGCAATCAGCCCCAGCATTTT.

This clonotype was seen at least ten times. The rearrangement joins TRBV4-3 to TRBJ2-7; TRBD1 agrees at 9 bases. Losses at the gene ends were 2 bases for V and 6 bases for J; bases not matched to a gene: 8. The CDR3 contains 15 residues. Germline V lookup: CDR1 LGHNA, CDR2 YSLEER. This CDR3 reads CASSQSPGQGSEQYF. The DNA for the CDR3 is TGCGCCAGCAGCCAAAGTCCGGGACAGGGAAGCGAGCAGTACTTC.

This clonotype occurred once. This chain links TRBV7-9 with TRBJ1-5; D remains unclear. Germline-derived CDR1 and CDR2 are SEHNR and FQNEAQ (reference sequence). V lost 4 bases and J 8 bases, leaving 12 bases between the germline ends. This CDR3 has 13 residues. As DNA, the CDR3 is TGTGCCAGCAGCTCCCGTCGGGGTGAGCCCCAGCATTTT. Residues: CASSSRRGEPQHF. Complete variable domain (other parts from reference TRBV7-9 and TRBJ1-5): DTGVSQNPRHKITKRGQNVTFRCDPISEHNRLYWYRQTLGQGPEFLTYFQNEAQLEKSRLLSDRFSAERPKGSFSTLEIQRTEQGDSAMYLCASSSRRGEPQHFGDGTRLSIL.

This clonotype showed up just a few times. V is TRBV25-1 and J is TRBJ2-5; 7 nucleotides line up with TRBD2. This CDR3 comprises 12 residues. Per the germline V gene, CDR1 is MGHDK and CDR2 is SYGVNS. Losses at the gene ends were 4 bases for V and 4 bases for J; bases not matched to a gene: 0. In DNA form, the CDR3 reads TGTGCCAGCAGTGGCGGGGGAGAGACCCAGTACTTC. Protein: CASSGGGETQYF.

This clonotype appeared many times. The genes are TRBV24-1 and TRBJ2-3, with 8 nucleotides matching TRBD2. The CDR3 loop spans 13 amino acids. Germline V gene lookup returns CDR1 KGHDR and CDR2 SFDVKD. The trim removed 7 bases at V and 7 bases at J, leaving 6 bases unmatched. The chain's CDR3 is CATSPGGQYTQYF. CDR3 coding DNA: TGTGCCACCAGCCCGGGAGGGCAATATACGCAGTATTTT.

The CDR3 sequence is CASRQGTGRDYGYTF. The CDR3 DNA reads TGTGCCAGCAGGCAAGGGACAGGACGGGACTATGGCTACACCTTC. This chain joins TRBV25-1 and TRBJ1-2; TRBD1 matches at 8 bases. Trimming cost V 6 bases and J 3 bases; bases outside gene matches: 9. This CDR3 spans 15 amino acids. Germline CDR1 MGHDK, CDR2 SYGVNS.

This clonotype was observed many times. The chain employs TRBV7-2 and TRBJ2-3; 12 bases are shared with TRBD2. V was pared by 5 bases and J by 2 bases, with 5 bases of the junction left unmatched. The CDR3 runs 16 residues. From germline, CDR1 is SGHTA and CDR2 FQGNSA. CDR3 coding DNA: TGTGCCAGCAGCCAAAGACTAGCGGGGGACACAGATACGCAGTATTTT. Translated, it gives CASSQRLAGDTDTQYF.

This chain connects TRBV7-9 to TRBJ2-6; no clear D gene. Trimming cost V 8 bases and J 0 bases, with 8 bases left between them. The CDR3 totals 14 residues. Germline CDR1 reads SEHNR; CDR2 reads FQNEAQ (reference sequence). The CDR3 spells CASGQRSGANVLTF. CDR3 nucleotides: TGTGCCAGCGGTCAACGCTCTGGGGCCAACGTCCTGACTTTC.

The sample holds many counts of this clonotype. The genes are TRBV5-6 and TRBJ2-2; possibly TRBD2 for D (5 bases). Trimming removed 2 bases at V and 8 bases at J, with 7 bases between. The CDR3 loop spans 12 amino acids. Germline V gene sequence: CDR1 SGHDT, CDR2 YYEEEE. CDR3 protein: CASSFGGGELFF. CDR3 sequence (DNA): TGTGCCAGCAGCTTTGGCGGGGGGGAGCTGTTTTTT.

This clonotype turned up a few times. CDR3: CASSLFGLETQYF. The CDR3 DNA reads as TGTGCCAGCAGCCTCTTTGGCTTGGAGACCCAGTACTTC. V usage is TRBV7-9 and J usage is TRBJ2-5; unclear D gene. The CDR3 length is 13 residues. CDR1 SEHNR and CDR2 FQNEAQ come from the germline V gene (reference sequence). V lost 5 bases, J lost 5 bases, and 12 bases lay in between.

This clonotype was recorded a few times. The V call is TRBV6-5, the J call TRBJ1-5; possibly TRBD1 for D (5 bases). The germline V gene has CDR1 MNHEY and CDR2 SVGAGI. V dropped 3 bases and J dropped 6 bases, with 12 bases sitting between them. The CDR3 spans 14 residues. The CDR3 here is CASSYLQGIQPQHF. CDR3 DNA sequence: TGTGCCAGCAGTTATCTCCAGGGAATTCAGCCCCAGCATTTT.

The chain uses TRBV4-3 and TRBJ2-3; no reliable D call. The CDR3 has 17 residues. CDR1 is LGHNA and CDR2 is YSLEER in the germline V gene. V lost 0 bases, J lost 1 base, and 14 bases lay in between. The CDR3 bases are TGCGCCAGCAGCCAAGATCGCTTCTGGGGTGGCACAGATACGCAGTATTTT. Amino acids: CASSQDRFWGGTDTQYF.

The V call is TRBV7-3, the J call TRBJ2-4; maybe TRBD1 (6 bases). The ends were cut back, 5 bases at V and 6 bases at J, with 11 bases in the middle. The CDR3 is 13 residues long. The germline CDR1 and CDR2 sequences are SGHTA and FQGTGA. DNA of the CDR3: TGTGCCAGCAGCCCTAAAGGGGGAAACATTCAGTACTTC. This sequence encodes CASSPKGGNIQYF.

This clonotype was recorded a few times. The V and J genes are TRBV7-2 and TRBJ2-1; D gene uncertain. The CDR3 length is 12 residues. The V gene's germline CDR1 is SGHTA and CDR2 FQGNSA. V lost 4 bases, J lost 8 bases, and 9 bases lay in between. Here the CDR3 reads CASSSVPYEQFF. The CDR3 DNA sequence: TGTGCCAGCAGCTCCGTCCCCTATGAGCAGTTCTTC.

This clonotype was counted between two and nine times. This chain uses TRBV6-4 with TRBJ2-5; 10 bases are a match to TRBD2. The CDR3 spans 16 residues. CDR1 is MRHNA and CDR2 is SNTAGT in the germline V gene. The J segment lost 1 base and the V segment lost 0 bases, leaving 2 bases of the junction unmatched. The CDR3 nucleotides read TGTGCCAGCAGTGACTCCGAGCGGGGGGGCCAAGAGACCCAGTACTTC. It specifies CASSDSERGGQETQYF.

There are many counts of this clonotype. The genes are TRBV20-1 and TRBJ1-5; TRBD1 matches 10 bases. This CDR3 is 13 amino acids long. Germline V CDR1 and CDR2: DFQATT, SNEGSKA (reference sequence). V lost 6 bases and J lost 5; bases outside the gene matches: 4. CDR3 coding DNA: TGCAGTGCCAGACAGGGGGCGTATCAGCCCCAGCATTTT. It is translated as CSARQGAYQPQHF.

The chain has TRBV28 and TRBJ2-2; D remains unclear. This CDR3 is built from 15 residues. Trimming pared 2 bases from V and 2 bases from J, leaving 9 bases between. Germline V gives CDR1 MDHEN, CDR2 SYDVKM. As DNA, the CDR3 is TGTGCCAGCAGTTTAACTGACATAAACACCGGGGAGCTGTTTTTT. This sequence encodes CASSLTDINTGELFF.

The chain combines TRBV10-3 with TRBJ1-1; D remains unclear. CDR3 length: 12 amino acids. V was clipped by 4 bases and J by 1 base, with 4 bases between them. The germline V gene has CDR1 ENHRY and CDR2 SYGVKD. The CDR3 region is CAISVGNTEAFF. CDR3 coding DNA: TGTGCCATCAGTGTGGGGAACACTGAAGCTTTCTTT.

This clonotype was recorded a few times. The rearrangement uses TRBV7-3 and TRBJ1-5; D uncertain. Trimming removed 0 bases from V and 6 bases from J, with 3 bases in between. Germline V gene sequence: CDR1 SGHTA, CDR2 FQGTGA. The CDR3 runs 12 residues. The CDR3 region is CASSLTFQPQHF. CDR3 nucleotides: TGTGCCAGCAGCTTAACGTTTCAGCCCCAGCATTTT.

V gene TRBV7-2 combines with J gene TRBJ2-7; the D is unclear. CDR1 is SGHTA and CDR2 is FQGNSA in the germline V gene. The CDR3 sequence is 16 residues long. The V and J ends lost 1 base and 0 bases respectively, with 13 bases between them. CDR3 bases: TGTGCCAGCAGCTTAGTGCCCGGAATCAGCTCCTACGAGCAGTACTTC. Its protein is CASSLVPGISSYEQYF.